The 19 T cell receptor beta chains below were found in one sample sequenced in a study of blood T cell repertoires in COVID-19. Clones were read by immunoSEQ multiplex PCR, and TCRdb kept only the in-frame ones, dropping some. In the table there are some 180,000 clones, approximately 80% of which are singletons. Sequenced: peripheral blood. The origin of the receptors is a human donor in a cohort sampled during active COVID-19.

The chain has TRBV11-1 and TRBJ2-2, with 7 bases that match TRBD1. There are 15 residues in the CDR3. Per germline, CDR1 SGHAT and CDR2 FQDESV (reference sequence). With 6 bases clipped from V and 1 base from J, the junction kept 5 bases outside the gene matches. CDR3: CASRSGTENTGELFF. As DNA, the CDR3 is TGTGCCAGCAGGTCCGGGACAGAGAACACCGGGGAGCTGTTTTTT.

V is TRBV28 and J is TRBJ2-2; TRBD2 might be the D (5 bases). V lost 1 base to trimming and J lost 2 bases, with 8 bases between them. CDR1 and CDR2 from the germline V gene are MDHEN and SYDVKM. The CDR3 totals 15 residues. The CDR3 bases are TGTGCCAGCAGTTTATACCGACTAAACACCGGGGAGCTGTTTTTT. Protein sequence: CASSLYRLNTGELFF.

The CDR3 reads CASSPGLASNTGELFF. The DNA of the CDR3 is TGTGCCAGCAGTCCCGGACTAGCGAGTAACACCGGGGAGCTGTTTTTT. The chain couples TRBV28 to TRBJ2-2; TRBD2 matches 9 bases. V dropped 5 bases and J dropped 2; count of bases not matched to a gene: 6. This CDR3 has 16 amino acids. In germline, CDR1 is MDHEN, CDR2 SYDVKM.

The chain couples TRBV29-1 to TRBJ2-1, with 8 bases fitting TRBD1. V was clipped by 6 bases and J by 1 base; unmatched bases: 5. This CDR3 is built from 14 residues. In germline, CDR1 is SQVTM, CDR2 ANQGSEA. Written as DNA, the CDR3 is TGCAGCGTCCGTACAGGGGGTTCCTACAATGAGCAGTTCTTC. Translating it yields CSVRTGGSYNEQFF.

The V gene is TRBV19, the J gene TRBJ2-5; D unresolved. Trimming took 5 bases from V and 1 from J, leaving 8 bases between them. Germline lookup yields CDR1 LNHDA and CDR2 SQIVND (reference sequence). The CDR3 covers 13 residues. The CDR3 nucleotides are TGTGCCAGTAGTGTCCGGGTCCAAGAGACCCAGTACTTC. Residues: CASSVRVQETQYF.

The gene calls are TRBV7-6 and TRBJ2-1, with 12 bases that match TRBD2. The CDR3 has 16 residues. Germline loops: CDR1 SGHVS, CDR2 FNYEAQ. V lost 1 base, J lost 8 bases, and 6 bases stayed unmatched. The CDR3 nucleotides read TGTGCCAGCAGCTTAGGACCTAGCGGGAGGGCCGATGAGCAGTTCTTC. Its protein is CASSLGPSGRADEQFF. The whole variable domain, remainder taken from reference TRBV7-6 and TRBJ2-1, is GAGVSQSPRYKVTKRGQDVALRCDPISGHVSLYWYRQALGQGPEFLTYFNYEAQQDKSGLPNDRFSAERPEGSISTLTIQRTEQRDSAMYRCASSLGPSGRADEQFFGPGTRLTVL.

V is TRBV28 and J is TRBJ2-7; D not certain. Germline V gene sequence: CDR1 MDHEN, CDR2 SYDVKM. CDR3 length: 14 residues. Trimming removed 3 bases at V and 3 bases at J, with 12 bases between. The chain's CDR3 is CASSFGARIYEQYF. CDR3 DNA: TGTGCCAGCAGTTTCGGCGCTAGGATCTACGAGCAGTACTTC.

The chain recombines TRBV5-4 with TRBJ2-7; TRBD1 aligns across 7 bases. The CDR3 has 14 amino acids. Germline V gives CDR1 SGHNT, CDR2 YYREEE (reference sequence). Losses at the gene ends were 4 bases for V and 4 bases for J; bases not matched to a gene: 8. The CDR3 protein is CASSLSGTDYEQYF. The DNA for the CDR3 is TGTGCCAGCAGCCTTTCCGGGACAGATTACGAGCAGTACTTC.

The CDR3 DNA reads TGTGCCAGCAGTGAATCGGAGGGGCAGGACGAGCAGTACTTC. It specifies CASSESEGQDEQYF. This sequence joins TRBV6-1 and TRBJ2-7; possible D gene TRBD2, 6 bases. Germline lookup yields CDR1 MNHNS and CDR2 SASEGT. V was clipped by 2 bases and J by 5 bases, with 13 bases between them. This CDR3 is 14 amino acids long.

This rearrangement joins TRBV28 to TRBJ1-2; no reliable D call. The CDR3 has 13 amino acids. CDR1 MDHEN and CDR2 SYDVKM come from the germline V gene. The V and J ends lost 3 bases and 4 bases respectively, with 9 bases between them. The CDR3 sequence is CASSFSELYGYTF. CDR3 DNA: TGTGCCAGCAGTTTTTCCGAACTCTATGGCTACACCTTC.

This chain uses TRBV30 with TRBJ2-5, with 13 positions matching TRBD2. V dropped 2 bases and J dropped 3; count of bases not matched to a gene: 6. This CDR3 spans 16 amino acids. Looked up from germline, CDR1 is GTSNPN and CDR2 is SVGIG (reference sequence). The CDR3: CAWSHQGLAGKETQYF. In DNA form, the CDR3 reads TGTGCCTGGAGTCACCAGGGACTAGCGGGAAAAGAGACCCAGTACTTC.

The chain links TRBV4-1 to TRBJ1-5; 7 bases line up with TRBD1. The CDR3 is 15 residues long. With 0 bases clipped from V and 7 bases from J, the junction kept 6 bases outside the gene matches. Germline V lookup: CDR1 MGHRA, CDR2 YSYEKL. This CDR3 reads CASSQDGAGGQPQHF. The CDR3, as DNA: TGCGCCAGCAGCCAAGATGGGGCAGGGGGGCAGCCCCAGCATTTT.

The table lists this clone with a count of one. This chain links TRBV6-6 with TRBJ1-1; D is unresolved. Germline assignment: CDR1 MNHNY and CDR2 SVGAGI (reference sequence). There are 13 residues in the CDR3. V lost 5 bases and J 1 base, leaving 8 bases between the germline ends. CDR3 in amino acids: CASSPVQNTEAFF. The CDR3 region has the DNA TGTGCCAGCAGTCCCGTACAGAACACTGAAGCTTTCTTT.

CDR3 loop: CASQGLAGPNEQFF. The CDR3 DNA reads as TGTGCCAGCCAGGGACTAGCGGGCCCCAATGAGCAGTTCTTC. This chain connects TRBV5-4 to TRBJ2-1, with 12 bases lining up with TRBD2. This CDR3 is 14 amino acids long. Germline V gene sequence: CDR1 SGHNT, CDR2 YYREEE (reference sequence). V lost 7 bases and J lost 6; bases outside the gene matches: 5.

The chain is built from TRBV5-1 and TRBJ2-5; a weak D match, TRBD2 (5 bases). The CDR3 runs 14 residues. The V end was cut by 0 bases, the J end by 7 bases, with 13 bases between. Germline V lookup: CDR1 SGHRS, CDR2 YFSETQ. DNA for the CDR3: TGCGCCAGCAGCTTGGCTGGGAGTTTGGGGACCCAGTACTTC. It codes for CASSLAGSLGTQYF. Full variable domain (remainder filled in from reference TRBV5-1 and TRBJ2-5): KAGVTQTPRYLIKTRGQQVTLSCSPISGHRSVSWYQQTPGQGLQFLFEYFSETQRNKGNFPGRFSGRQFSNSRSEMNVSTLELGDSALYLCASSLAGSLGTQYFGPGTRLLVL.

V usage is TRBV5-1 and J usage is TRBJ1-4; tentatively, D is TRBD1 (5 bases). The CDR3 is 18 residues long. The germline V gene encodes CDR1 SGHRS and CDR2 YFSETQ. Between the trimmed V and J ends, which lost 4 bases and 1 base, there was a span of 20 bases. This CDR3 reads CASSHDRGNRRTNEKLFF. DNA of the CDR3: TGCGCCAGCAGCCACGATCGGGGGAACAGAAGAACTAATGAAAAACTGTTTTTT.

J is TRBJ1-6 and V is TRBV6-1; 11 positions match TRBD1. The CDR3 totals 15 residues. CDR1 is MNHNS and CDR2 is SASEGT in the germline V gene. The V gene end was trimmed by 0 bases and the J gene end by 13 bases; junction bases not matched to a gene: 5. CDR3 bases: TGTGCCAGCAGTGAAGCCGGGACAGGGGGTTTGCCCCTCCACTTT. It translates to CASSEAGTGGLPLHF.

This chain links TRBV9 with TRBJ2-1; 10 positions agree with TRBD2. Trimming took 4 bases from V and 7 from J; bases not matched to a gene: 11. Germline V CDR1 and CDR2: SGDLS, YYNGEE. The length of the CDR3 is 16 residues. The CDR3 region is CASSPPSSGSPNEQFF. CDR3 DNA: TGTGCCAGCAGCCCTCCTTCTAGCGGGAGTCCAAATGAGCAGTTCTTC.

In nucleotides, the CDR3 is TGTGCCAGCGGGAAAGGGACAGGGGGCGCGTGGGACACTGAAGCTTTCTTT. It is translated as CASGKGTGGAWDTEAFF. The chain uses TRBV28 and TRBJ1-1; 12 nucleotides agree with TRBD1. Germline values: CDR1 MDHEN, CDR2 SYDVKM. Trimming at V came to 8 bases and at J to 3 bases, leaving 13 bases not matched to a gene. The CDR3 loop spans 17 amino acids.